These 28 T cell receptor beta chains originate from one sample sequenced in a study of shared clonotypes between healthy human individuals. Measured with immunoSEQ multiplex PCR; TCRdb has only the in-frame clones, and not every one. Among 2 million to 3 million clones, 93% were seen once, and the ten largest hold about 0.39%. Input material: naive CD4+ T cells from PBMCs. Subset denoted: CD45RA+ positively selected. The receptor set was obtained from a man aged 18 to 29 in good health. Some clones in this sample may be carry-over from other donors' samples.

The gene calls are TRBV10-3 and TRBJ2-5; D might be TRBD2 (6 bases). The CDR3 has 14 residues. Trimming took off 4 bases at V and 1 base at J, with 10 bases between the two ends. Germline lookup yields CDR1 ENHRY and CDR2 SYGVKD. CDR3 amino acids: CAISAGGAQETQYF. CDR3 coding DNA: TGTGCCATCAGTGCCGGAGGGGCCCAAGAGACCCAGTACTTC.

The chain couples TRBV7-6 to TRBJ2-2; D gene unclear. Trimming cost V 4 bases and J 5 bases, with 8 bases left between them. Germline assignment: CDR1 SGHVS and CDR2 FNYEAQ. This CDR3 has 13 residues. The CDR3 loop reads CASSYAVTGELFF. CDR3 sequence (DNA): TGTGCCAGCAGCTATGCGGTAACCGGGGAGCTGTTTTTT.

The chain links TRBV7-2 to TRBJ1-4, with 8 bases fitting TRBD1. CDR1 is SGHTA, CDR2 FQGNSA, per germline. Germline trimming cut 4 bases from V and 8 bases from J; bases unmatched to any gene: 6. The CDR3 sequence is 14 residues long. For the CDR3, the DNA is TGTGCCAGCAGCTGGACAGGGTTAGGGGAAAAACTGTTTTTT. It translates to CASSWTGLGEKLFF.

As regards this clone: This sample includes further DNA sequences coding for the same CDR3. The CDR3 DNA sequence: TGTGCCAGCAGCGTAGTAGAGAGGACAGATACGCAGTATTTT. Its translation is CASSVVERTDTQYF. The chain joins TRBV9 to TRBJ2-3, with no clear D. Trimming pared 0 bases from V and 3 bases from J, leaving 8 bases between. This CDR3 is built from 14 residues. Germline V CDR1 and CDR2: SGDLS, YYNGEE. Filled out from reference TRBV9 and TRBJ2-3, the complete variable domain reads DSGVTQTPKHLITATGQRVTLRCSPRSGDLSVYWYQQSLDQGLQFLIQYYNGEERAKGNILERFSAQQFPDLHSELNLSSLELGDSALYFCASSVVERTDTQYFGPGTRLTVL.

The chain links TRBV30 to TRBJ1-2, with D unresolved. The CDR3 is 12 residues long. CDR1 and CDR2 from the germline V gene are GTSNPN and SVGIG (reference sequence). Trimming pared 3 bases from V and 8 bases from J, leaving 13 bases between. DNA of the CDR3: TGTGCCTGGAGCGGATCCCTAGGGGGCTACACCTTC. Residues: CAWSGSLGGYTF. Supplemented by reference TRBV30 and TRBJ1-2, the full variable domain reads SQTIHQWPATLVQPVGSPLSLECTVEGTSNPNLYWYRQAAGRGLQLLFYSVGIGQISSEVPQNLSASRPQDRQFILSSKKLLLSDSGFYLCAWSGSLGGYTFGSGTRLTVV.

The chain carries TRBV7-3 and TRBJ2-3, with D possibly being TRBD1 (5 bases). V lost 5 bases to trimming and J lost 0 bases, with 12 bases between them. The CDR3 totals 15 residues. The V gene's germline CDR1 is SGHTA and CDR2 FQGTGA. The CDR3 protein is CASSPTGSSTDTQYF. The CDR3 bases are TGTGCCAGCAGCCCCACAGGTTCCAGCACAGATACGCAGTATTTT.

The chain is built from TRBV7-3 and TRBJ2-5; maybe TRBD2 (6 bases). The CDR3 has 15 amino acids. The V and J ends lost 4 bases and 2 bases respectively, with 14 bases between them. The V gene's germline CDR1 is SGHTA and CDR2 FQGTGA. CDR3 protein: CASSSGSGGQETQYF. Here the CDR3 DNA reads TGTGCCAGCAGCTCCGGGAGTGGGGGACAAGAGACCCAGTACTTC.

The chain joins TRBV5-4 to TRBJ2-1, with 16 bases that match TRBD2. The V and J ends lost 2 bases and 0 bases, in that order; junction bases with no gene match: 5. Germline CDR1 SGHNT, CDR2 YYREEE (reference sequence). CDR3 length: 19 residues. This CDR3 is CASSFRGLAGGSSYNEQFF. As DNA, the CDR3 is TGTGCCAGCAGCTTTAGGGGACTAGCGGGAGGGAGCTCCTACAATGAGCAGTTCTTC.

J is TRBJ1-2 and V is TRBV7-9; D gene uncertain. The germline gives CDR1 SEHNR, CDR2 FQNEAQ (reference sequence). There are 13 residues in the CDR3. Deletions cut 2 bases from V and 1 base from J, with 5 bases between. The CDR3 sequence: CASSLRDNYGYTF. CDR3 bases: TGTGCCAGCAGCTTACGGGATAACTATGGCTACACCTTC.

This chain uses TRBV5-5 with TRBJ1-1, with a tentative D call TRBD1 (5 bases). Trimming shortened V by 5 bases and J by 11 bases, and 13 bases separated the two germline ends. Germline CDR1 reads SGHKS; CDR2 reads YYEKEE (reference sequence). The CDR3 spans 11 residues. For the CDR3, the DNA is TGTGCCAGCAGTGGGAGTCCAGGGGCTTTCTTT. It yields the protein CASSGSPGAFF.

In regard to this clone: Mismatch with germline at one junction end may stem from a read error. The same CDR3 is also encoded by other DNA sequences in this sample. The gene calls are TRBV27 and TRBJ1-1; a weak D match, TRBD1 (6 bases). The CDR3 sequence is 14 residues long. The germline CDR1 and CDR2 sequences are MNHEY and SMNVEV (reference sequence). CDR3 amino acids: CASLRFPGDTEAFF. CDR3 nucleotides: TGTGCCAGCCTCCGTTTCCCAGGGGACACTGAAGCCTTCTTT.

The chain carries TRBV6-1 and TRBJ1-5; D unclear. V dropped 3 bases and J dropped 4 bases, with 4 bases sitting between them. Looked up from germline, CDR1 is MNHNS and CDR2 is SASEGT. The CDR3 has 12 residues. The CDR3: CASSESNQPQHF. The CDR3 DNA reads as TGTGCCAGCAGTGAGTCGAATCAGCCCCAGCATTTT.

This clone has just one count. The rearrangement joins TRBV5-1 to TRBJ2-5, with 10 nucleotides matching TRBD2. V shed 6 bases, J shed 2 bases, and the junction held 7 bases outside the gene matches. The germline CDR1 and CDR2 sequences are SGHRS and YFSETQ. The CDR3 covers 15 residues. CDR3 region: CASMGGLAKQETQYF. CDR3 DNA: TGCGCCAGCATGGGGGGACTAGCGAAACAAGAGACCCAGTACTTC.

The chain is built from TRBV30 and TRBJ2-3; D is unclear. The CDR3 consists of 14 residues. In germline, CDR1 is GTSNPN, CDR2 SVGIG (reference sequence). V lost 2 bases and J lost 0, with 9 bases in between. CDR3 sequence: CAWSFGLSTDTQYF. The CDR3 DNA reads as TGTGCCTGGAGTTTCGGGCTTAGCACAGATACGCAGTATTTT.

The V call is TRBV28, the J call TRBJ1-4, with 7 bases matching TRBD1. This CDR3 is built from 16 residues. Germline CDR1 is MDHEN and CDR2 is SYDVKM. V lost 6 bases, J lost 3 bases, and 10 bases stayed unmatched. Here the CDR3 DNA reads TGTGCCAGCAGACCTACAGGGGTTAAGGCTAATGAAAAACTGTTTTTT. As protein: CASRPTGVKANEKLFF.

V usage is TRBV27 and J usage is TRBJ2-5, with D perhaps matching TRBD2 (6 bases). Germline CDR1 is MNHEY and CDR2 is SMNVEV (reference sequence). This CDR3 region has 17 residues. Trimming left V 5 bases short and J 9 bases short, with 28 bases between. CDR3 bases: TGTGCCAGCAGTGCAAATCCCGGGACTCGCCCCCTTCGGGCCCAGTACTTC. The encoded protein is CASSANPGTRPLRAQYF.

The chain uses TRBV5-1 and TRBJ2-3, with a tentative D call TRBD1 (6 bases). Germline CDR1 SGHRS, CDR2 YFSETQ. This CDR3 comprises 14 residues. V lost 3 bases to trimming and J lost 6 bases, with 14 bases between them. The CDR3 loop reads CASSSTGSEDTQYF. The CDR3 coding sequence is TGCGCCAGCAGCTCGACAGGTTCTGAGGATACGCAGTATTTT. Full variable domain (rest looked up from reference TRBV5-1 and TRBJ2-3): KAGVTQTPRYLIKTRGQQVTLSCSPISGHRSVSWYQQTPGQGLQFLFEYFSETQRNKGNFPGRFSGRQFSNSRSEMNVSTLELGDSALYLCASSSTGSEDTQYFGPGTRLTVL.

This clone was seen a few times. The chain links TRBV7-9 to TRBJ1-5; 8 positions match TRBD1. V lost 5 bases to trimming and J lost 2 bases; unmatched junction nucleotides: 5. This CDR3 region has 15 residues. In germline, CDR1 is SEHNR, CDR2 FQNEAQ (reference sequence). CDR3 nucleotide sequence: TGTGCCAGCAGCCCAGGGGGCTGGGGCAATCAGCCCCAGCATTTT. Its protein product is CASSPGGWGNQPQHF.

The chain links TRBV6-5 to TRBJ2-1, with no clear D. The CDR3 loop spans 12 amino acids. The V end was cut by 5 bases, the J end by 6 bases, with 8 bases between. Germline V gene lookup returns CDR1 MNHEY and CDR2 SVGAGI. The CDR3 loop is CASSPRSNEQFF. Here the CDR3 DNA reads TGTGCCAGCAGTCCCCGGTCCAATGAGCAGTTCTTC.

As to this clone: This could be a read error, since a much larger clone is one nucleotide away. Distinct nucleotide sequences in the sample also encode this CDR3. This chain uses TRBV20-1 with TRBJ1-1; D not resolved. Germline V gene sequence: CDR1 DFQATT, CDR2 SNEGSKA (reference sequence). The CDR3 totals 11 residues. Trimming stripped 4 bases from V and 1 base from J, with 4 bases between. CDR3 nucleotides: TGCAGTGCTACACAGAACACTGAAGCTTTCTTT. It is translated as CSATQNTEAFF.

The V gene is TRBV19, the J gene TRBJ1-1; TRBD1 matches at 8 bases. The CDR3 has 16 amino acids. V was clipped by 4 bases and J by 4 bases; unmatched bases: 11. Germline CDR1 reads LNHDA; CDR2 reads SQIVND (reference sequence). The CDR3 DNA reads TGTGCCAGTAGTAGAATCACAGGGGGTCGGGGCACTGAAGCTTTCTTT. Translation: CASSRITGGRGTEAFF. Filled out from reference TRBV19 and TRBJ1-1, the complete variable domain reads DGGITQSPKYLFRKEGQNVTLSCEQNLNHDAMYWYRQDPGQGLRLIYYSQIVNDFQKGDIAEGYSVSREKKESFPLTVTSAQKNPTAFYLCASSRITGGRGTEAFFGQGTRLTVV.

About this clone itself: This sample also contains other DNA sequences that code for the same CDR3. The J gene is TRBJ2-3, the V gene TRBV7-3; either TRBD1 or TRBD2 may supply D (5 bases each). CDR1 SGHTA and CDR2 FQGTGA come from the germline V gene. The germline V and J ends were trimmed by 3 bases and 6 bases, with 10 bases remaining between them. The CDR3 consists of 13 residues. CDR3 nucleotides: TGTGCCAGCAGCTTGAGGGGTGGGGATACGCAGTATTTT. This gives the protein CASSLRGGDTQYF.

The chain links TRBV25-1 to TRBJ2-5, with TRBD2 identical over 9 bases. The end of the DNA aligns better with TRBJ2-7, so the J call may be wrong. This CDR3 contains 16 residues. Germline lookup yields CDR1 MGHDK and CDR2 SYGVNS. The CDR3 coding sequence is TGTGCCAGCCGTCGAGAGACTAGCGGAGACATCTACGAGCAGTACTTC. It is translated as CASRRETSGDIYEQYF.

The sample holds a few counts of this clone. The chain employs TRBV6-6 and TRBJ1-2; 10 positions match TRBD1. Germline V gene lookup returns CDR1 MNHNY and CDR2 SVGAGI (reference sequence). This CDR3 comprises 14 residues. Losses at the gene ends were 6 bases for V and 8 bases for J; bases not matched to a gene: 9. This CDR3 reads CASSNDRGRSGYTF. As DNA, the CDR3 is TGTGCCAGCAGCAACGACAGGGGGCGTTCCGGCTACACCTTC.

V and J are TRBV19 and TRBJ1-2, with D perhaps TRBD1 (5 bases). CDR1 and CDR2 from the germline V gene are LNHDA and SQIVND (reference sequence). The CDR3 length is 15 residues. V dropped 8 bases and J dropped 3 bases, with 19 bases sitting between them. The CDR3 nucleotides are TGTGCCAGTGTTAACCAGGGTCATGCTGACTATGGCTACACCTTC. The encoded protein is CASVNQGHADYGYTF.

The gene calls are TRBV5-1 and TRBJ2-1, with TRBD1 as a possible D gene (6 bases). CDR1 is SGHRS and CDR2 is YFSETQ in the germline V gene. The CDR3 runs 14 residues. The V and J ends lost 2 bases and 8 bases respectively, with 14 bases between them. CDR3 in amino acids: CASSFGPEGDEQFF. CDR3 nucleotides: TGCGCCAGCAGCTTCGGGCCCGAGGGGGATGAGCAGTTCTTC.

The table lists this clone with a count of one. The gene calls are TRBV4-2 and TRBJ2-5; 8 bases fit TRBD2. V was clipped by 4 bases and J by 5 bases; unmatched bases: 3. CDR1 is LGHNA and CDR2 is YNFKEQ in the germline V gene. The CDR3 is made up of 13 amino acids. The CDR3, as DNA: TGTGCCAGCAGCCGCGGGACTAGGGAGACCCAGTACTTC. It translates to CASSRGTRETQYF.

The chain recombines TRBV4-3 with TRBJ2-7; 10 bases fit TRBD2. After removal of 0 bases from V and 5 bases from J, the junction contained 10 bases not matched to a gene. This CDR3 is 17 amino acids long. The germline gives CDR1 LGHNA, CDR2 YSLEER. The CDR3 spells CASSQDFMSGRDHEQYF. The CDR3 bases are TGCGCCAGCAGCCAAGATTTTATGAGCGGGAGGGACCACGAGCAGTACTTC.